Listed below are T cell receptor beta chains from one sample, sequenced in a study of blood T cell repertoires in COVID-19. Profiled with immunoSEQ multiplex PCR; TCRdb holds only in-frame clones, not every one. The repertoire holds approximately 98,000 clones, with over 75% as singletons. The sequenced material came from peripheral blood. These receptors were collected from a human donor in a cohort sampled during active COVID-19. Each CDR3 is given with its conserved first and last residue. A D gene is named only where the DNA matches it firmly. Only some rows state a clone size, as once, few, many or a class for expanded clones.

v_call: TRBV2; j_call: TRBJ1-5; d_call: TRBD1; clone_size: NA; cdr3_nt: TGTGCCAGCAGTTACAGGGGCGGGCAGCCCCAGCATTTT; cdr3_aa: CASSYRGGQPQHF
v_call: TRBV28; j_call: TRBJ1-4; d_call: NA; clone_size: NA; cdr3_nt: TGTGCCAGCAGTTTAGGGGGCGCACGGGAAAAACTGTTTTTT; cdr3_aa: CASSLGGAREKLFF
v_call: TRBV30; j_call: TRBJ1-5; d_call: TRBD1; clone_size: NA; cdr3_nt: TGTGCCTGGAGTTCACCGGGACAGGGTAGGAGTCAGCCCCAGCATTTT; cdr3_aa: CAWSSPGQGRSQPQHF
v_call: TRBV4-1; j_call: TRBJ1-1; d_call: NA; clone_size: NA; cdr3_nt: TGCGCCAGCAGCCAAGTTCGGCGCAGTGCGGGTGGCACTGAAGCTTTCTTT; cdr3_aa: CASSQVRRSAGGTEAFF
v_call: TRBV4-1; j_call: TRBJ2-3; d_call: NA; clone_size: NA; cdr3_nt: TGCGCCAGCAGCCAAGATAGCGGTGAGGCCACAGATACGCAGTATTTT; cdr3_aa: CASSQDSGEATDTQYF
v_call: TRBV5-8; j_call: TRBJ1-2; d_call: TRBD1; clone_size: NA; cdr3_nt: TGTGCCAGCAGCTTGGGACAGGGGTGGGACGGCTACACCTTC; cdr3_aa: CASSLGQGWDGYTF
v_call: TRBV4-1; j_call: TRBJ1-3; d_call: TRBD1; clone_size: NA; cdr3_nt: TGCGCCAGCAGCCAGGGACAGGCCCACTCTGGAAACACCATATATTTT; cdr3_aa: CASSQGQAHSGNTIYF
v_call: TRBV3-1/TRBV3-2; j_call: TRBJ2-2; d_call: NA; clone_size: few; cdr3_nt: TGTGCCAGCAGCCGGACTGACACCGGGGAGCTGTTTTTT; cdr3_aa: CASSRTDTGELFF
v_call: TRBV6-1; j_call: TRBJ1-2; d_call: NA; clone_size: NA; cdr3_nt: TGTGCCAGCAGTGAAATCGGGGGGCAGGGCTACACCTTC; cdr3_aa: CASSEIGGQGYTF
v_call: TRBV9; j_call: TRBJ2-7; d_call: TRBD1; clone_size: NA; cdr3_nt: TGTGCCAGCAGCGTAGAAGGCAGGGGGCGAGAGCAGTACTTC; cdr3_aa: CASSVEGRGREQYF
v_call: TRBV28; j_call: TRBJ1-2; d_call: NA; clone_size: NA; cdr3_nt: TGTGCCAGCAGTACTCCTGACAGGCTCTATGGCTACACCTTC; cdr3_aa: CASSTPDRLYGYTF